The 15 T cell receptor beta chains below were found in one sample sequenced in a study of T cell responses to AZD1222 COVID-19 vaccine. Some clones are missing from TCRdb's copy, which holds only in-frame ones; the method was immunoSEQ multiplex PCR. Here the sample spans about 130,000 clones, roughly 87% being singletons. The sequencing used peripheral blood, collected on day 0 of MenACWY control vaccination. These receptors were collected from an adult in good health.

This clone was counted once. The chain recombines TRBV15 with TRBJ1-1, with a possible D match to TRBD1 (5 bases). V was shortened by 1 base and J by 10 bases, with 13 bases between the two germline ends. CDR1 is LNHNV, CDR2 YYDKDF, per germline (reference sequence). The CDR3 sequence is 13 residues long. CDR3 sequence reads: CATSRGDLPLAFF. As DNA, the CDR3 is TGTGCCACCAGCAGAGGGGACCTCCCTCTAGCTTTCTTT.

This chain links TRBV11-3 with TRBJ2-3; maybe TRBD2 (6 bases). Germline V gene lookup returns CDR1 SGHNT and CDR2 YENEEA. Trimming cost V 2 bases and J 2 bases, with 8 bases left between them. This CDR3 has 14 residues. CDR3 residues: CASSLTSNTDTQYF. Written as DNA, the CDR3 is TGTGCCAGCAGCTTAACTAGCAACACAGATACGCAGTATTTT.

The V and J genes are TRBV28 and TRBJ2-3, with D uncertain. Trimming took off 2 bases at V and 1 base at J, with 4 bases between the two ends. Germline values: CDR1 MDHEN, CDR2 SYDVKM. CDR3 size: 13 residues. The CDR3 loop reads CASSLPRTDTQYF. The CDR3 bases are TGTGCCAGCAGTTTACCTCGCACAGATACGCAGTATTTT.

The chain recombines TRBV19 with TRBJ2-5, with 9 bases that match TRBD1. Germline CDR1 LNHDA, CDR2 SQIVND (reference sequence). CDR3 length: 13 residues. J lost 5 bases, V lost 6 bases, and 4 bases had no gene match. CDR3 sequence reads: CASRGQGRETQYF. The CDR3 DNA follows: TGTGCCAGTAGGGGACAGGGACGGGAGACCCAGTACTTC.

This sequence joins TRBV27 and TRBJ2-1, with 8 positions matching TRBD1. V shed 5 bases, J shed 12 bases, and the junction held 9 bases outside the gene matches. This CDR3 spans 13 amino acids. In germline, CDR1 is MNHEY, CDR2 SMNVEV (reference sequence). The CDR3 bases are TGTGCCAGCAGTACGGACAGGGTCCGTTCGCAGTTCTTC. This gives the protein CASSTDRVRSQFF.

This clone was seen a single time. The CDR3 spells CASSQRVGGGEKLFF. The CDR3 coding sequence is TGTGCCAGCAGCCAAAGGGTAGGGGGCGGTGAAAAACTGTTTTTT. This rearrangement joins TRBV3-1 (or the pseudogene TRBV3-2) to TRBJ1-4; 7 bases line up with TRBD1. The CDR3 is 15 residues long. The germline V gene encodes CDR1 LGHDT and CDR2 YNNKEL (reference sequence). The V and J ends lost 2 bases and 7 bases, in that order; junction bases with no gene match: 7.

CDR3 in DNA: TGTGCCAACGTAGAAAGTCACAGGACAACTAATGAAAAACTGTTTTTT. This codes for CANVESHRTTNEKLFF. The chain has TRBV24-1 and TRBJ1-4; a weak D match, TRBD1 (5 bases). The germline V gene encodes CDR1 KGHDR and CDR2 SFDVKD. This CDR3 is 16 amino acids long. The germline V and J ends were trimmed by 11 bases and 0 bases, with 18 bases remaining between them.

J is TRBJ2-1 and V is TRBV10-2; D is unresolved. The CDR3 runs 12 residues. CDR1 WSHSY and CDR2 SAAADI come from the germline V gene. Between the trimmed V and J ends, which lost 7 bases and 8 bases, there was a span of 12 bases. CDR3 nucleotide sequence: TGCGCCAGCAAACGATATACCGATGAGCAGTTCTTC. Translated: CASKRYTDEQFF.

Here the CDR3 reads CASSLTPGPYEQYV. CDR3 coding DNA: TGTGCCAGCAGCTTAACCCCCGGTCCCTACGAGCAGTACGTC. This sequence joins TRBV7-8 and TRBJ2-7; D remains unclear. Deletions cut 2 bases from V and 2 bases from J, with 10 bases between. CDR1 SGHVS and CDR2 FQNEAQ come from the germline V gene. The CDR3 runs 14 residues.

The chain joins TRBV9 to TRBJ1-2, with D possibly matching TRBD1 (5 bases). The CDR3 has 15 amino acids. V was cut by 0 bases and J by 5 bases, with 14 bases left in between. Germline CDR1 SGDLS, CDR2 YYNGEE. The CDR3 bases are TGTGCCAGCAGCGTAGATGTTGGGACTCTTTATGGCTACACCTTC. Translation gives CASSVDVGTLYGYTF.

A note on this clone: This same CDR3 is encoded by further DNA sequences in the sample. The CDR3 protein is CASSDPTRPDTGELFF. The CDR3 nucleotides are TGTGCCAGCAGTGATCCCACTAGGCCCGACACCGGGGAGCTGTTTTTT. The rearrangement uses TRBV25-1 and TRBJ2-2, with a weak D call TRBD2 (5 bases). This CDR3 comprises 16 residues. V lost 3 bases, J lost 3 bases, and 14 bases lay in between. CDR1 is MGHDK, CDR2 SYGVNS, per germline.

This rearrangement joins TRBV5-1 to TRBJ1-1, with D maybe TRBD1 (6 bases). The germline V and J ends were trimmed by 4 bases and 0 bases, with 10 bases remaining between them. The CDR3 spans 14 residues. Per germline, CDR1 SGHRS and CDR2 YFSETQ. As DNA, the CDR3 is TGCGCCAGCAGCGGGGGACAAATGAACACTGAAGCTTTCTTT. Protein product: CASSGGQMNTEAFF.

This rearrangement joins TRBV5-8 to TRBJ2-5; D gene uncertain. The CDR3 is 13 residues long. Germline V gene sequence: CDR1 SGHTS, CDR2 YDEGEE. Trimming removed 5 bases from V and 5 bases from J, with 13 bases in between. CDR3 in amino acids: CASSRNFGETQYF. The CDR3 DNA reads as TGTGCCAGCAGTAGGAACTTTGGTGAGACCCAGTACTTC.

The chain uses TRBV18 and TRBJ2-2, with 7 bases identical to TRBD1. The V gene's germline CDR1 is KGHSH and CDR2 LQKENI. The V segment lost 8 bases and the J segment 1 base; nucleotides outside the gene matches: 4. The CDR3 spans 14 residues. CDR3 in amino acids: CASTGQLNTGELFF. As DNA, the CDR3 is TGTGCCAGCACGGGACAGTTGAACACCGGGGAGCTGTTTTTT.

This rearrangement joins TRBV5-1 to TRBJ2-3, with TRBD2 matching 10 bases. The V and J ends lost 2 bases and 3 bases, in that order; junction bases with no gene match: 3. The germline V gene encodes CDR1 SGHRS and CDR2 YFSETQ. CDR3 size: 15 residues. The CDR3 loop reads CASSFLAGDTDTQYF. The CDR3 region has the DNA TGCGCCAGCAGCTTCCTAGCGGGAGATACAGATACGCAGTATTTT. Variable domain in full (rest from reference TRBV5-1 and TRBJ2-3): KAGVTQTPRYLIKTRGQQVTLSCSPISGHRSVSWYQQTPGQGLQFLFEYFSETQRNKGNFPGRFSGRQFSNSRSEMNVSTLELGDSALYLCASSFLAGDTDTQYFGPGTRLTVL.